Following are 8 T cell receptor beta chains from one sample sequenced in a study of control samples from healthy donors and cancer patients. Assay: immunoSEQ multiplex PCR; the TCRdb copy retains only in-frame clones and omits some. In the table there are 150,000 to 200,000 clones, approximately 93% of which are singletons. The specimen sequenced was blood. These receptor sequences come from a woman aged 40 to 49 in good health.

The chain recombines TRBV4-1 with TRBJ1-1, with D unclear. The V end was cut by 4 bases, the J end by 5 bases, with 17 bases between. The length of the CDR3 is 15 residues. CDR1 is MGHRA and CDR2 is YSYEKL in the germline V gene. The CDR3 bases are TGCGCCAGCAGCCTGGTCCTGCAACGAGGGACTGAAGCTTTCTTT. This encodes CASSLVLQRGTEAFF.

In its sample, this clone was seen once. The chain has TRBV19 and TRBJ2-5, with D unclear. The CDR3 has 16 residues. Deletions cut 5 bases from V and 10 bases from J, with 26 bases between. CDR1 is LNHDA, CDR2 SQIVND, per germline (reference sequence). This CDR3 reads CASSPRGAPPQGVQYF. In DNA form, the CDR3 reads TGTGCCAGTAGTCCCCGTGGTGCACCTCCCCAAGGTGTCCAGTACTTC.

The chain carries TRBV9 and TRBJ2-1; the D gene could be TRBD1 or TRBD2 (5 bases each). V lost 1 base and J lost 4, with 15 bases in between. CDR3 length: 16 amino acids. CDR1 is SGDLS and CDR2 is YYNGEE in the germline V gene. The DNA of the CDR3 is TGTGCCAGCAGCGTAAACGACCTGGGGGATTACAATGAGCAGTTCTTC. It yields the protein CASSVNDLGDYNEQFF.

The chain recombines TRBV6-2 or TRBV6-3 with TRBJ1-5, with D perhaps TRBD1 (6 bases). CDR1 and CDR2 from the germline V gene are MNHEY and SVGEGT. The CDR3 spans 14 residues. V gave up 2 bases and J gave up 4 bases, with 9 bases separating them. The DNA of the CDR3 is TGTGCCAGCAGTTACCCCGGACAGAATCAGCCCCAGCATTTT. This encodes CASSYPGQNQPQHF.

The chain joins TRBV9 to TRBJ1-1, with TRBD1 identical over 7 bases. Trimming took 4 bases from V and 1 from J; bases not matched to a gene: 10. Germline CDR1 reads SGDLS; CDR2 reads YYNGEE. This CDR3 has 16 residues. The CDR3 protein is CASSPSGQSGNTEAFF. CDR3 DNA sequence: TGTGCCAGCAGCCCGTCGGGACAGTCGGGGAACACTGAAGCTTTCTTT.

The CDR3 protein is CASSSDRAWTEAFF. CDR3 sequence (DNA): TGTGCCAGCAGCTCCGACAGGGCGTGGACTGAAGCTTTCTTT. The chain joins TRBV7-8 to TRBJ1-1; 7 nucleotides align to TRBD1. The CDR3 loop spans 14 amino acids. CDR1 SGHVS and CDR2 FQNEAQ come from the germline V gene. J was trimmed by 5 bases and V by 4 bases; bases with no gene match: 7.

The chain joins TRBV27 to TRBJ1-2, with D hard to call. V was clipped by 5 bases and J by 2 bases, with 9 bases between them. Germline CDR1 reads MNHEY; CDR2 reads SMNVEV (reference sequence). This CDR3 spans 13 amino acids. The DNA of the CDR3 is TGTGCCAGCAGTCCCAGTCCCAACTATGGCTACACCTTC. Amino acids: CASSPSPNYGYTF.

The rearrangement links TRBV7-8 to TRBJ1-1; TRBD1 might be the D (6 bases). Germline V gives CDR1 SGHVS, CDR2 FQNEAQ. V was pared by 4 bases and J by 2 bases, with 14 bases between. The CDR3 totals 15 residues. For the CDR3, the DNA is TGTGCCAGCAGCTGGACGGACAGCAAAAACACTGAAGCTTTCTTT. It translates to CASSWTDSKNTEAFF.